This is a list of T cell receptor beta chains from one sample in a study of CD8+CD57+ T cells in acquired aplastic anemia. TCRdb reprocessed the reads with MiXCR, giving one entry per CDR3 protein. The sample yields approximately 160,000 distinct CDR3 sequences, about half seen once. Sequenced material: sorted CD4+, CD8+, or CD8+CD57+ T cells (not recorded which) from PBMCs. The source of these receptors is a human donor with aplastic anemia. Each CDR3 is given with its conserved first and last residue. Fields, in order: V gene, clone size, D gene, J gene, CDR3 DNA, CDR3 protein. The D gene is left open where the match is weak. Part of the rows lack a size; the others show once, few, many or a class for expanded clones.

>TRBV10-3|once|TRBD1|TRBJ1-6
TGTGCCATCAGATCCGGGACAGGGGGTATTTCGCCCCTCCACTTT
CAIRSGTGGISPLHF
>TRBV19|many|TRBD1|TRBJ1-1
TGTGCCATCACAAATCGGGACAGAAACATGAACACTGAAGCTTTCTTT
CAITNRDRNMNTEAFF
>TRBV11-2|.|.|TRBJ1-5
TGTGCCAGCCGGAGAGACCCAAATCAGCCCCAGCATTTT
CASRRDPNQPQHF
>TRBV10-2|.|.|TRBJ1-1
TGCGCCAGCAGTGAGTCAACGAACACTGAAGCTTTCTTT
CASSESTNTEAFF
>TRBV10-3|.|.|TRBJ1-6
TGTGCCATCAGTGAGATACAGGGCTCACCCCTCCACTTT
CAISEIQGSPLHF
>TRBV5-1|many|TRBD1|TRBJ1-2
TGCGCCACCCTACATCGCCCCCCAGGGGGCGGTGGCTACACCTTC
CATLHRPPGGGGYTF
>TRBV5-1|once|.|TRBJ1-5
TGCGCCAGCAGCTTAGACGGTCGTCAGCCCCAGCATTTT
CASSLDGRQPQHF
>TRBV29-1|.|.|TRBJ1-2
TGCAGCGTTATGATGAGGAGTAACTATGGCTACACCTTC
CSVMMRSNYGYTF
>TRBV5-1|.|TRBD1|TRBJ1-2
TGCGCCAGCAGCTTGGGGCTACCGACCGGGACAGGGATGGGAGCTAACTATGGCTACACCTTC
CASSLGLPTGTGMGANYGYTF
>TRBV19|.|TRBD2|TRBJ2-5
TGTGCCAGTAGTATACGACTAGCGCAAGAGACCCAGTACTTC
CASSIRLAQETQYF
>TRBV7-8|.|.|TRBJ2-3
TGTGCCAGCAGCTTAGGAACGGGGGCTAGCACAGATACGCAGTATTTT
CASSLGTGASTDTQYF
>TRBV2|.|.|TRBJ2-7
TGTGCCATCCAGGGATTGTACGAGCAGTACTTC
CAIQGLYEQYF
>TRBV20-1|.|.|TRBJ2-3
TGCAGTGCTAGAGATGAAATCCTGGTTTGGGGTACGCAGTATTTT
CSARDEILVWGTQYF
>TRBV2|.|TRBD1|TRBJ1-2
TGTGCCAGCAGTTTAGGGACAGACTATGGCTACACCTTC
CASSLGTDYGYTF
>TRBV5-1|many|.|TRBJ1-3
TGTGCCAGCAGCTTAACAGGCTCTGGAAACACCATATATTTT
CASSLTGSGNTIYF
>TRBV20-1|many|TRBD2|TRBJ2-2
TGCAGTACCCCGGGGGGAGAGAAGAACACCGGGGAGCTGTTTTTT
CSTPGGEKNTGELFF
>TRBV10-3|.|.|TRBJ1-5
TGTGCCATCAGTGAGGTCGGGGGGGCAGGGCTTGGCAATCAGCCCCAGCATTTT
CAISEVGGAGLGNQPQHF
>TRBV15|.|.|TRBJ1-4
TGTGCCACCAGCAGAGCCAGGGCATTGGGCGAAAAACTGTTTTTT
CATSRARALGEKLFF
>TRBV19|many|.|TRBJ2-7
TGTGCCAGTAGCGGGGTTTTCTACGAGCAGTACTTC
CASSGVFYEQYF
>TRBV2|many|TRBD1|TRBJ1-4
TGCGCCAGCAGCCTGGGGACAGGGGACGAAAAACTGTTTTTT
CASSLGTGDEKLFF
>TRBV19|many|.|TRBJ1-5
TGTGCCAGTAGTATAGGGTGGGGGAATAGCAATCAGCCCCAGCATTTT
CASSIGWGNSNQPQHF
>TRBV2|.|TRBD1|TRBJ2-3
TGTGCCAGCAGTCGGACAGGGTCGTCAGATACGCAGTATTTT
CASSRTGSSDTQYF
>TRBV11-3|many|.|TRBJ2-3
TGTGCCAGCAGTTACGACAGGTCCACAGATACGCAGTATTTT
CASSYDRSTDTQYF
>TRBV24-1|.|.|TRBJ1-2
TGTGCCACCAGTGAACCGGGGTTCTATGGCTACACCTTC
CATSEPGFYGYTF
>TRBV20-1|.|.|TRBJ1-5
TGCAGTGCTCCTGGGGTGAACAGCAATCAGCCCCAGCATTTT
CSAPGVNSNQPQHF
>TRBV5-5|many|.|TRBJ2-1
TGTGCCAGCAGCTTGTACCTCCTAGGGGGGCCCTACAATGAGCAGTTCTTC
CASSLYLLGGPYNEQFF
>TRBV20-1|.|TRBD2|TRBJ2-2
TGCAGTGCTAGTAGGACTAGCGGGGGGGCGGCCGGGGAGCTGTTTTTT
CSASRTSGGAAGELFF
>TRBV19|.|.|TRBJ2-2
TGTGCCAGCTTGCGCCGATCGGGTTTGGGCACCGGGGGGCTGTTTTTT
CASLRRSGLGTGGLFF
>TRBV5-4|many|TRBD1|TRBJ2-5
TGTGCCAGCTCCTGGGACAGGGGGTCCGTGGAGACCCAGTACTTC
CASSWDRGSVETQYF
>TRBV15|once|.|TRBJ2-7
TGTGCCACCAGCAGAGATGGGCGGGGAGAGTACTTC
CATSRDGRGEYF
>TRBV19|many|.|TRBJ2-3
TGTGCCAGTAGTATAGACTGGGGGGTCCCCGATACGCAGTATTTT
CASSIDWGVPDTQYF
>TRBV10-2|many|.|TRBJ1-5
TGCGCCAGCAGTGAGGTGGGACCTATTTACAATCAGCCCCAGCATTTT
CASSEVGPIYNQPQHF
>TRBV11-2|many|.|TRBJ2-4
TGTGCCAGCAGCTTAGAACGGGGAGTGGTAGCCAAAAACATTCAGTACTTC
CASSLERGVVAKNIQYF
>TRBV15|.|TRBD1|TRBJ2-7
TGTGCCACCAGGGTCCAAGGAGCAGGGGGATACGAGCAGTACTTC
CATRVQGAGGYEQYF
>TRBV12-3/TRBV12-4|.|.|TRBJ2-4
TGTGCCAGCGGTTCCCCTTCTAGCAACATAGCCAAAAACATTCAGTACTTC
CASGSPSSNIAKNIQYF